A few counts support the clone carrying this T cell receptor beta chain. Its antigen remains unidentified. These data are taken from a study of early T cells in non-severe SARS-CoV-2 infection. Study-level information: Whole-blood bulk RNA, unsorted, was sequenced, and chains were unpaired.

Germline assignment: CDR1 MGHDK and CDR2 SYGVNS. V dropped 3 bases and J dropped 5 bases, with 16 bases sitting between them. This CDR3 region has 15 residues. Points from the study as a whole: Matching with VDJdb favored anti-spike CD8 responses (missing private and CD4 specificities).

Individually, cDNA molecules had unique molecular identifiers attached to them. TCRdb used MiXCR to reprocess the 5' RACE reads, holding one entry per CDR3 protein. The data contain about 35,000 distinct CDR3 sequences, over 6.5% of them singletons. V and J are TRBV25-1 and TRBJ1-2; D call uncertain. Sequenced: whole blood. The receptor's source is an adult who was a healthcare worker with PCR-confirmed SARS-CoV-2 infection or an uninfected control (not recorded which). The CDR3 nucleotides are TGTGCCAGCAGTGAGGTGCTGGGCAATTCATATGGCTACACCTTC. Translated, it gives CASSEVLGNSYGYTF.